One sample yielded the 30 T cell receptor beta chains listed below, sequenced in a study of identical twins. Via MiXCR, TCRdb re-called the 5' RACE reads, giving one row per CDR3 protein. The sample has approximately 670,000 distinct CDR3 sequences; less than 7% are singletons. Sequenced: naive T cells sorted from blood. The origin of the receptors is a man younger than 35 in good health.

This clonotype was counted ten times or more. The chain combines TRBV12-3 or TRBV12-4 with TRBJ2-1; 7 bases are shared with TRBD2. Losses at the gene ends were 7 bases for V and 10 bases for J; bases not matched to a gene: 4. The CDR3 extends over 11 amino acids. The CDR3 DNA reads TGTGCCAGCAACCTCGGGAGGGAGCAGTTCTTC. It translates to CASNLGREQFF.

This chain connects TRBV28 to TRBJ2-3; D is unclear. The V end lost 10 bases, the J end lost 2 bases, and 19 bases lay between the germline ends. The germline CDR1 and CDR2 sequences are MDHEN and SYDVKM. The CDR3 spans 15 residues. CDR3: CATLNTRLFTDTQYF. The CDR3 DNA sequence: TGTGCCACCCTCAACACGCGACTTTTCACAGATACGCAGTATTTT.

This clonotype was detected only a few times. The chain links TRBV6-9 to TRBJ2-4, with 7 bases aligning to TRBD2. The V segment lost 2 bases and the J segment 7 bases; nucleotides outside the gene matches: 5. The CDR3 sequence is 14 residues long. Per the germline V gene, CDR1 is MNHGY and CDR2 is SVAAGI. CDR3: CASSYPGGGNIQYF. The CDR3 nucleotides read TGTGCCAGCAGTTATCCGGGGGGAGGTAACATTCAGTACTTC.

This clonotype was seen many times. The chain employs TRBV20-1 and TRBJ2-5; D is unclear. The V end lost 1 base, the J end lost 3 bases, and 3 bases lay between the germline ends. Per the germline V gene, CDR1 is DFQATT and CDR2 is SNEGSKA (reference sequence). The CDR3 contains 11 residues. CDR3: CSARVKETQYF. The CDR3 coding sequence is TGCAGTGCTAGAGTCAAAGAGACCCAGTACTTC.

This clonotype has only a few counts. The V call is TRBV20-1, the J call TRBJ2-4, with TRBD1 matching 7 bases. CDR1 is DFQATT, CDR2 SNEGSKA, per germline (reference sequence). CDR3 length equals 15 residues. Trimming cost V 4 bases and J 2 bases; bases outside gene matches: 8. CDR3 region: CSANRDSSPKNIQYF. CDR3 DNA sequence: TGCAGTGCTAACCGGGACAGTTCCCCCAAAAACATTCAGTACTTC.

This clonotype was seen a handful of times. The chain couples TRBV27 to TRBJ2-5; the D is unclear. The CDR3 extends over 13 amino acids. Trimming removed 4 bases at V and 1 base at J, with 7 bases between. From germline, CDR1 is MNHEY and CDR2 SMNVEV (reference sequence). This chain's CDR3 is CASSSLTQETQYF. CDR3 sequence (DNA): TGTGCCAGCAGTTCCCTAACCCAAGAGACCCAGTACTTC.

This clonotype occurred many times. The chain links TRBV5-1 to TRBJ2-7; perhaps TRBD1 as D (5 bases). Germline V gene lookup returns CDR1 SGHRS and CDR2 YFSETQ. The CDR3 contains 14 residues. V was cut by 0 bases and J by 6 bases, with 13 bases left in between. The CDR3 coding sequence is TGCGCCAGCAGCTTGGTCTCAGGGTTCGGCGAGCAGTACTTC. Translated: CASSLVSGFGEQYF.

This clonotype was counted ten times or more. CDR3 nucleotide sequence: TGTGCCAGCAGATACTCCGGGACTTTTCAAGAGACCCAGTACTTC. It is translated as CASRYSGTFQETQYF. This rearrangement joins TRBV5-6 to TRBJ2-5, with D perhaps TRBD2 (6 bases). Trimming took 5 bases from V and 2 from J, leaving 16 bases between them. This CDR3 comprises 15 residues. CDR1 is SGHDT and CDR2 is YYEEEE in the germline V gene.

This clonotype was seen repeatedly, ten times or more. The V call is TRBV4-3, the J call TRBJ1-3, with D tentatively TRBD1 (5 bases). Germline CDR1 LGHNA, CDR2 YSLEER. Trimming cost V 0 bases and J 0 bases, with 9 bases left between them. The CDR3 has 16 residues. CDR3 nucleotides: TGCGCCAGCAGCCAAGATTTGGGGCGCTCTGGAAACACCATATATTTT. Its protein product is CASSQDLGRSGNTIYF.

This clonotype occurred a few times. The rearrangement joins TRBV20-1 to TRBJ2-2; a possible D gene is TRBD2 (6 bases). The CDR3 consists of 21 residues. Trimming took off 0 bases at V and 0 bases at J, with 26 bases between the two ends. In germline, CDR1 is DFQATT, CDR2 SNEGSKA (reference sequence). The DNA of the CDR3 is TGCAGTGCTAGAGATTTTTTGGGAAGTCAGGGACTCTTCGCGAACACCGGGGAGCTGTTTTTT. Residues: CSARDFLGSQGLFANTGELFF.

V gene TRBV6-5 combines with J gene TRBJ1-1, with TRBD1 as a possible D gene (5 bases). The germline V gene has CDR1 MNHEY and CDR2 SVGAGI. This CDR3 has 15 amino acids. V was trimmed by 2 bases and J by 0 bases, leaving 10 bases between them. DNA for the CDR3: TGTGCCAGCAGTTACCTACGGGGGATGAACACTGAAGCTTTCTTT. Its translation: CASSYLRGMNTEAFF.

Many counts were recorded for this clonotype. The CDR3 spells CSVQRMLNTEAFF. In nucleotides, the CDR3 is TGCAGCGTTCAGAGGATGTTAAACACTGAAGCTTTCTTT. This sequence joins TRBV29-1 and TRBJ1-1; D is undetermined. The CDR3 runs 13 residues. Deletions cut 5 bases from V and 2 bases from J, with 12 bases between. Germline lookup yields CDR1 SQVTM and CDR2 ANQGSEA.

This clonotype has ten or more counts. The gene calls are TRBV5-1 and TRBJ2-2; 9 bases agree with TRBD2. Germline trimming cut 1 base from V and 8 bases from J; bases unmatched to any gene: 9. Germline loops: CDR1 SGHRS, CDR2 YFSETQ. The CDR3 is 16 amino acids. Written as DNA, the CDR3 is TGCGCCAGCAGCTTGAGACCTAGCGGGACGTCGGGGGAGCTGTTTTTT. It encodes CASSLRPSGTSGELFF.

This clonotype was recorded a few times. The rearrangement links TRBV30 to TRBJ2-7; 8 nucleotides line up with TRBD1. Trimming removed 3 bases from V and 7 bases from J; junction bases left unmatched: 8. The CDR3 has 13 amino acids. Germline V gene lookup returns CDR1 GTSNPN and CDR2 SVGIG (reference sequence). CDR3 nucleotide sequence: TGTGCCTGGAGCGTCACAGGGGGATTGGAGCAGTACGTC. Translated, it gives CAWSVTGGLEQYV.

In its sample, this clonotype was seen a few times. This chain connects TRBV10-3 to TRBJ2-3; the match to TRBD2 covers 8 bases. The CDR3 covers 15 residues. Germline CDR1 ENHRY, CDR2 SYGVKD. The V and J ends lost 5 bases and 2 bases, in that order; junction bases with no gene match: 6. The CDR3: CAISQAGGSTDTQYF. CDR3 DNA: TGTGCCATCAGTCAGGCGGGAGGATCCACAGATACGCAGTATTTT.

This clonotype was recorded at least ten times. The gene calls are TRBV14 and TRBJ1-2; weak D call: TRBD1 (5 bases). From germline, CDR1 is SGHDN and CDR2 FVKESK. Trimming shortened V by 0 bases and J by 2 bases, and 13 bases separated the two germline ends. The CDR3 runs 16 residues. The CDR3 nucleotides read TGTGCCAGCAGCCAAGATCTTCCAGGGCTGAACTATGGCTACACCTTC. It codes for CASSQDLPGLNYGYTF.

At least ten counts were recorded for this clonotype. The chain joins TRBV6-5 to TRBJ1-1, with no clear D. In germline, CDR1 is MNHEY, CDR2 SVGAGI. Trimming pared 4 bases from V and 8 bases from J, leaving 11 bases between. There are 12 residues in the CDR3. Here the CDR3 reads CASSSDSSEAFF. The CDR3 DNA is TGTGCCAGCAGTTCGGACTCATCCGAAGCTTTCTTT.

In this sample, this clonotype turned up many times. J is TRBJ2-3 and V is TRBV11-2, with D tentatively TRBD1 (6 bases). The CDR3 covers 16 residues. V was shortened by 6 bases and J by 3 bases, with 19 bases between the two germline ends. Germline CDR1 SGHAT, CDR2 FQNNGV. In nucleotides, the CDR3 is TGTGCCAGCAGTGTAATCCCAGGGGCGCCAACAGATACGCAGTATTTT. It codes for CASSVIPGAPTDTQYF.

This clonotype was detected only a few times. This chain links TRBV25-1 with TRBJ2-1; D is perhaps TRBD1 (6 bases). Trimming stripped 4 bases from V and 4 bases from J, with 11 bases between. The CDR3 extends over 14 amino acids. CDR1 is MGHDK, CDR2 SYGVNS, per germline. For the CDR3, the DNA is TGTGCCAGCAGTGTAGGGACAAGGTACAATGAGCAGTTCTTC. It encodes CASSVGTRYNEQFF. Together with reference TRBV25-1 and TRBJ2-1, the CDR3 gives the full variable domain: EADIYQTPRYLVIGTGKKITLECSQTMGHDKMYWYQQDPGMELHLIHYSYGVNSTEKGDLSSESTVSRIRTEHFPLTLESARPSHTSQYLCASSVGTRYNEQFFGPGTRLTVL.

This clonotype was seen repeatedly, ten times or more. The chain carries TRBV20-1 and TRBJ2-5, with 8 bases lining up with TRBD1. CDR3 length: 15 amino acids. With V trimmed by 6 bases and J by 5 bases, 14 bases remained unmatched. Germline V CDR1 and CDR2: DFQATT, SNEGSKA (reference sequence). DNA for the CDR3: TGCAGTGCACAAAGCTCAGGGGGCTCGAGCGAGACCCAGTACTTC. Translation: CSAQSSGGSSETQYF.

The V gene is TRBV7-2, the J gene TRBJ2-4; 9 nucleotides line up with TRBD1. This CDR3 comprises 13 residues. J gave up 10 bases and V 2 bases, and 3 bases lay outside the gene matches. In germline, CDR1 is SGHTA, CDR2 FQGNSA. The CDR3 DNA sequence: TGTGCCAGCAGCTTAAGCGGACAGGGGATTCAGTACTTC. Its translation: CASSLSGQGIQYF.

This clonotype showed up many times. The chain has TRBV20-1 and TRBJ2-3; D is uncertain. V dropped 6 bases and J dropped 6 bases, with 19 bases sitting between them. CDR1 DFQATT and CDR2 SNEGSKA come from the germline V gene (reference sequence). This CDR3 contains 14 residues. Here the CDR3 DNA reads TGCAGTGCCAAAGGATTGACCCACTGGGATACGCAGTATTTT. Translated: CSAKGLTHWDTQYF.

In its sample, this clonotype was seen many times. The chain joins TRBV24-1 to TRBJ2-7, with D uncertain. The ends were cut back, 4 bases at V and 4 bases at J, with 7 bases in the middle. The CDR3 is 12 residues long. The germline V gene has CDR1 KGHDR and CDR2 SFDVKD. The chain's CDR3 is CATSDELYEQYF. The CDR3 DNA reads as TGTGCCACCAGTGACGAATTGTACGAGCAGTACTTC.

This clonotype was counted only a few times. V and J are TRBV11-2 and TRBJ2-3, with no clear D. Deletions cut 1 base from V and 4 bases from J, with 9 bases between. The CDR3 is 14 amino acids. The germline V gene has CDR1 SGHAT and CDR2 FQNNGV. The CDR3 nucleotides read TGTGCCAGCAGCTTAGCCAGCCTGGCAGATACGCAGTATTTT. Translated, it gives CASSLASLADTQYF.

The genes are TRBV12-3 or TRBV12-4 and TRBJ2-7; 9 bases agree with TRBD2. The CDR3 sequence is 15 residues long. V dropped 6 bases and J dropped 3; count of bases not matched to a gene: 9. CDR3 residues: CASRPGSSGNYEQYF. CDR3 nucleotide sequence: TGTGCCAGCAGACCCGGCTCTAGCGGGAACTACGAGCAGTACTTC.

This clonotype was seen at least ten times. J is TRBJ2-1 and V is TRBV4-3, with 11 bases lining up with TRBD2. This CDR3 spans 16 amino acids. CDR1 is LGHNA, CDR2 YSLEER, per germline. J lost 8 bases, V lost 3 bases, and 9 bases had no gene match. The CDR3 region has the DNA TGCGCCAGCAGCCATGTAGCGGGAGGGGGTTCGGATGAGCAGTTCTTC. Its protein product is CASSHVAGGGSDEQFF.

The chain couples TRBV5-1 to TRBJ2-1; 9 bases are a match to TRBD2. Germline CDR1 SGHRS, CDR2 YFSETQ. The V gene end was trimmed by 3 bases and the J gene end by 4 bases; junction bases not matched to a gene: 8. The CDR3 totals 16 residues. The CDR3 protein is CASSSSGTSRYNEQFF. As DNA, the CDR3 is TGCGCCAGCAGCTCATCCGGGACTAGCAGATACAATGAGCAGTTCTTC.

In nucleotides, the CDR3 is TGTGCCAGCAGCCAAGATCGGTTCGGAGTTGCGGATACGCAGTATTTT. Its protein is CASSQDRFGVADTQYF. This rearrangement joins TRBV3-1 to TRBJ2-3; D is uncertain. The CDR3 sequence is 16 residues long. Trimming stripped 0 bases from V and 6 bases from J, with 16 bases between. Germline V lookup: CDR1 LGHDT, CDR2 YNNKEL (reference sequence).

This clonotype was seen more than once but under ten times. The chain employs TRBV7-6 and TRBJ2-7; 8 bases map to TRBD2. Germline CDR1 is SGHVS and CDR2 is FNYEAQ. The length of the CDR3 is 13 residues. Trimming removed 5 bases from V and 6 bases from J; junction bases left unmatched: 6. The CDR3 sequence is CASSPGGLSEQYF. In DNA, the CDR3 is TGTGCCAGCAGCCCGGGAGGGTTGAGCGAGCAGTACTTC.

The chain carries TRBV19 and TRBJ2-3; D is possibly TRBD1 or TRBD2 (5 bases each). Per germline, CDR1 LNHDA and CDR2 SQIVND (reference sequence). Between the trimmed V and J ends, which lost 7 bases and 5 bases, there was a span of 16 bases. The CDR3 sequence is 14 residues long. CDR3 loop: CASTPTRDGDTQYF. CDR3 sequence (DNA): TGTGCCAGTACTCCCACTAGGGACGGAGATACGCAGTATTTT.